This is a list of T cell receptor beta chains from one sample in a study of Ad26.COV2.S vaccination and SARS-CoV-2 variants. Generated by immunoSEQ multiplex PCR, the TCRdb table keeps only in-frame clones and is missing some. The sample has about 250,000 clones, approximately 90% seen once. Material: peripheral blood, obtained in a trial of Ad26.COV2.S vaccine versus placebo. These TCRs come from a person aged 18-65 years who received the Ad26.COV2.S COVID-19 vaccine or a placebo. Both conserved end residues are part of each CDR3. D genes are given only for firm matches.

d_call,j_call,v_call,cdr3_aa
NA,TRBJ2-4,TRBV9,CASSVEGGNENIQYF
TRBD1,TRBJ1-1,TRBV6-5,CASSYSRQGGTEAFF
NA,TRBJ2-5,TRBV2,CASTPAGARETQYF
NA,TRBJ2-1,TRBV6-5,CASRSSYNEQFF
NA,TRBJ2-5,TRBV5-8,CASSLEFGGGSETQYF
NA,TRBJ1-6,TRBV12-3/TRBV12-4,CASRGGDSPLHF
NA,TRBJ2-1,TRBV2,CASRWGRSKNNEQFF
NA,TRBJ2-2,TRBV7-3,CASSATPRGGLYGELFF
NA,TRBJ2-3,TRBV7-9,CASKGTDTQYF
NA,TRBJ1-5,TRBV2,CASSEGGWPQHF
TRBD2,TRBJ2-1,TRBV7-8,CASTVTSGRAINEQFF
NA,TRBJ2-7,TRBV4-1,CASSRGPQGLMGYEQYF
TRBD2,TRBJ2-1,TRBV24-1,CATSPALAGYNEQFF
NA,TRBJ1-1,TRBV30,CAWSVRRSTEAFF
TRBD1,TRBJ2-3,TRBV29-1,CSVGGGQGRTDTQYF
TRBD1,TRBJ1-1,TRBV6-1,CASSERQGGGLLMNTEAFF
NA,TRBJ2-5,TRBV2,CASSQLRGQQETQYF
TRBD2,TRBJ2-3,TRBV3-1/TRBV3-2,CASSLAGGGTDTQYF
NA,TRBJ1-6,TRBV2,CASGIKGSNSPLHF
TRBD1,TRBJ1-2,TRBV2,CASRDRGGDGYTF
TRBD1,TRBJ2-1,TRBV24-1,CATSVGQDPRNEQFF
NA,TRBJ1-2,TRBV5-6,CASSLTNYGYTF
NA,TRBJ1-4,TRBV5-4,CASSLAGLGEKLFF
NA,TRBJ1-1,TRBV15,CAIGSIENTEAFF
NA,TRBJ1-1,TRBV27,CASRRQNIMNTEAFF
TRBD1,TRBJ2-7,TRBV5-1,CASTSQIFGTGAYEQYF
TRBD1,TRBJ2-1,TRBV7-9,CASSLAQGAVSYNEQFF
NA,TRBJ1-1,TRBV30,CAWSIASEAFF
NA,TRBJ1-1,TRBV4-1,CASSQVGTGAHTEAFF
TRBD2,TRBJ2-2,TRBV5-6,CASSTLAEFTGELFF
NA,TRBJ2-3,TRBV7-2,CASSTYTASTQYF
NA,TRBJ1-2,TRBV30,CAWRGWGGGYTF
TRBD1,TRBJ1-2,TRBV7-2,CASRRTGEGAWYGYTF
NA,TRBJ2-7,TRBV18,CASPRRPYEQYF
NA,TRBJ2-2,TRBV7-9,CASSLGRRQTNTGELFF
NA,TRBJ2-3,TRBV30,CAWSVSVSTDTQYF